This T cell receptor beta chain originates from a study of cytomegalovirus exposure and HLA in healthy donors. Across the whole study: Among about 179 million T cells, an earlier analysis found 117 million unique TCR beta sequences. The early release's HLA-typed donors yielded approximately 82 million unique TCRs. Researchers found that roughly 80% of a few hundred genotyped donors fell within the Caucasian-associated ancestry cluster.

PCR involved 60 Vbeta and 13 Jbeta primers. Method: immunoSEQ multiplex PCR; TCRdb's copy keeps in-frame clones and lacks some. The sample contains around 87,000 clones, over 60% of which appear only once. This clone showed up just a few times. No antigen is known for it. Study-wide findings and caveats: Within an earlier analysis, most TCR beta V segments proved productive either about 90% or about 30% of the time.

CDR3 size: 12 residues. The V and J ends lost 8 bases and 6 bases respectively, with 10 bases between them. Per the germline V gene, CDR1 is SGHDN and CDR2 is FVKESK. The source is a man aged 40-55 years in good health and CMV-seronegative. What was sequenced was PBMCs. The chain recombines TRBV14 with TRBJ2-2; the D is unclear. The CDR3 protein is CASGQLAGELFF. CDR3 in DNA: TGTGCCAGCGGGCAGCTGGCCGGGGAGCTGTTTTTT.